These 24 T cell receptor beta chains share one sample of origin, sequenced in a study of cytomegalovirus exposure and HLA in healthy donors (dated by TCRdb to about 2017). The library came from the immunoSEQ multiplex PCR assay. For the multiplex PCR, a mixture combining 60 forward primers for TCR Vbeta segments and 13 reverse primers for TCR Jbeta segments was used. The source is immuneACCESS, and TCRdb retained only in-frame sequences with V and J called. Part of the clones is not carried over; for the studies checked, unresolved V genes explain less than half of this, and the remainder is unexplained. The sample table shows over 150,000 clones, and over 70% are seen once. The ten most abundant clones make up 2.5% to 3.5% of the sample. The sequenced sample was PBMCs. These receptors all come from a woman in her fifties or sixties in good health and CMV-seropositive.

The chain is built from TRBV6-4 and TRBJ2-1; no firm D call. With 10 bases removed from V and 4 bases from J, the gap between germline ends came to 17 bases. From germline, CDR1 is MRHNA and CDR2 SNTAGT. The CDR3 has 14 residues. Here the CDR3 reads CATSRQPQYNEQFF. The CDR3, as DNA: TGTGCCACCTCGAGGCAGCCACAATACAATGAGCAGTTCTTC.

CDR3 loop: CASSLFDRALNEQYF. Written as DNA, the CDR3 is TGTGCCAGCAGCTTATTCGACAGGGCATTGAACGAGCAGTACTTC. The J gene is TRBJ2-7, the V gene TRBV11-3, with 7 bases lining up with TRBD1. CDR3 length: 15 residues. CDR1 is SGHNT and CDR2 is YENEEA in the germline V gene. The J segment lost 5 bases and the V segment lost 2 bases, leaving 9 bases of the junction unmatched.

This clone was detected only once. V and J are TRBV28 and TRBJ2-7, with a weak D call TRBD1 (6 bases). Trimming stripped 6 bases from V and 5 bases from J, with 20 bases between. This CDR3 is built from 15 residues. Germline lookup yields CDR1 MDHEN and CDR2 SYDVKM. The CDR3 reads CASSWGQGSIHEQYF. The DNA of the CDR3 is TGTGCCAGCAGCTGGGGGCAGGGGAGTATACACGAGCAGTACTTC.

This clone has more than one count but fewer than ten. The rearrangement joins TRBV5-1 to TRBJ2-7; the match to TRBD1 covers 8 bases. Germline CDR1 and CDR2: SGHRS and YFSETQ. Unmatched junction bases numbered 5, after V lost 4 bases and J lost 2 bases. The CDR3 runs to 14 residues. In DNA, the CDR3 is TGCGCCAGCAGCCCCCAGGGGGCCACCTACGAGCAGTACTTC. Amino acids: CASSPQGATYEQYF.

V gene TRBV28 combines with J gene TRBJ1-5, with D perhaps TRBD1 (6 bases). Germline V lookup: CDR1 MDHEN, CDR2 SYDVKM. Trimming removed 6 bases from V and 5 bases from J, with 11 bases in between. The CDR3 is 13 residues long. The CDR3 protein is CASRQGGDQPQHF. CDR3 DNA: TGTGCCAGCAGACAAGGGGGAGATCAGCCCCAGCATTTT.

The chain joins TRBV7-8 to TRBJ2-7; the D gene is possibly TRBD2 (5 bases). The CDR3 is 15 residues long. Trimming took off 1 base at V and 6 bases at J, with 16 bases between the two ends. Germline V lookup: CDR1 SGHVS, CDR2 FQNEAQ. The CDR3 nucleotides read TGTGCCAGCAGCTTAGTTGGAGGCACATCCGGCGAGCAGTACTTC. This sequence encodes CASSLVGGTSGEQYF.

The V gene is TRBV5-1, the J gene TRBJ2-3, with TRBD1 matching over 7 bases. CDR3 length: 16 amino acids. Germline trimming cut 4 bases from V and 0 bases from J; bases unmatched to any gene: 8. Germline-derived CDR1 and CDR2 are SGHRS and YFSETQ. The CDR3 DNA reads as TGCGCCAGCAGCCGGACAGGCCAAATAAGCACAGATACGCAGTATTTT. The encoded protein is CASSRTGQISTDTQYF.

This clone has ten or more counts. The V gene is TRBV4-3, the J gene TRBJ2-5; TRBD2 matches 10 bases. CDR3 length: 16 amino acids. With V trimmed by 1 base and J by 4 bases, 6 bases remained unmatched. CDR1 and CDR2 (germline): LGHNA, YSLEER. The CDR3 nucleotides read TGCGCCAGCAGCCAAGGGCCAGCGGGGGGGCTAGAGACCCAGTACTTC. Amino acids: CASSQGPAGGLETQYF.

The chain employs TRBV18 and TRBJ2-5; 9 bases align to TRBD2. The V gene end was trimmed by 0 bases and the J gene end by 4 bases; junction bases not matched to a gene: 0. This CDR3 region has 14 residues. CDR1 is KGHSH and CDR2 is LQKENI in the germline V gene. The CDR3 sequence is CASSPPTSGETQYF. The CDR3 DNA follows: TGTGCCAGCTCACCACCGACTAGCGGAGAGACCCAGTACTTC.

V gene TRBV4-1 combines with J gene TRBJ2-1; 9 nucleotides align to TRBD1. There are 16 residues in the CDR3. J lost 3 bases, V lost 4 bases, and 7 bases had no gene match. The germline V gene encodes CDR1 MGHRA and CDR2 YSYEKL. CDR3 DNA sequence: TGCGCCAGCAGCCGACCGGGACAGGGCCACTACAATGAGCAGTTCTTC. This sequence encodes CASSRPGQGHYNEQFF.

V usage is TRBV2 and J usage is TRBJ1-2; TRBD1 agrees at 9 bases. Looked up from germline, CDR1 is SNHLY and CDR2 is FYNNEI. Losses at the gene ends were 5 bases for V and 8 bases for J; bases not matched to a gene: 9. The CDR3 is 14 amino acids. The CDR3 spells CASSSGQGNKGYTF. Written as DNA, the CDR3 is TGTGCCAGCAGTTCTGGACAGGGGAATAAGGGCTACACCTTC.

The rearrangement joins TRBV7-9 to TRBJ1-1; D call uncertain. The CDR3 is made up of 14 amino acids. Germline loops: CDR1 SEHNR, CDR2 FQNEAQ (reference sequence). Trimming removed 4 bases from V and 0 bases from J, with 9 bases in between. The CDR3 sequence is CASSSREMNTEAFF. In DNA, the CDR3 is TGTGCCAGCAGCTCGCGTGAAATGAACACTGAAGCTTTCTTT.

The chain has TRBV5-1 and TRBJ2-6, with 7 nucleotides matching TRBD1. Trimming at V came to 4 bases and at J to 2 bases, leaving 6 bases not matched to a gene. The CDR3 contains 16 residues. Germline V lookup: CDR1 SGHRS, CDR2 YFSETQ. Here the CDR3 DNA reads TGCGCCAGCAGCCCTTACAGGGGACCTGGGGCCAACGTCCTGACTTTC. It specifies CASSPYRGPGANVLTF.

This clone was seen just once. The chain links TRBV4-3 to TRBJ2-7; 7 bases agree with TRBD2. The CDR3 runs to 16 residues. Looked up from germline, CDR1 is LGHNA and CDR2 is YSLEER. After removal of 0 bases from V and 7 bases from J, the junction contained 12 bases not matched to a gene. CDR3 residues: CASSQDVGPTAGEQYF. The CDR3 nucleotides are TGCGCCAGCAGCCAAGATGTGGGTCCGACAGCGGGAGAGCAGTACTTC.

The J gene is TRBJ2-5, the V gene TRBV6-5; 7 nucleotides align to TRBD2. There are 14 residues in the CDR3. Germline V gives CDR1 MNHEY, CDR2 SVGAGI. V dropped 5 bases and J dropped 0; count of bases not matched to a gene: 3. CDR3 sequence: CASSLRGDQETQYF. The DNA for the CDR3 is TGTGCCAGCAGTCTCCGGGGGGACCAAGAGACCCAGTACTTC.

The V and J genes are TRBV30 and TRBJ2-7, with 11 bases lining up with TRBD1. Per the germline V gene, CDR1 is GTSNPN and CDR2 is SVGIG (reference sequence). CDR3 length equals 15 residues. J gave up 0 bases and V 4 bases, and 5 bases lay outside the gene matches. This chain's CDR3 is CAWNGGQGASYEQYF. In DNA form, the CDR3 reads TGTGCCTGGAATGGCGGACAGGGGGCCTCCTACGAGCAGTACTTC.

The chain combines TRBV4-1 with TRBJ1-5; 7 bases are a match to TRBD1. Trimming cost V 0 bases and J 10 bases; bases outside gene matches: 6. Germline assignment: CDR1 MGHRA and CDR2 YSYEKL. The length of the CDR3 is 14 residues. This CDR3 reads CASSQEPRDSPQHF. In DNA, the CDR3 is TGCGCCAGCAGCCAAGAACCCCGGGACAGTCCCCAGCATTTT.

This sequence joins TRBV19 and TRBJ1-4; weak D call: TRBD1 (5 bases). Trimming stripped 4 bases from V and 2 bases from J, with 14 bases between. CDR1 LNHDA and CDR2 SQIVND come from the germline V gene (reference sequence). CDR3 size: 16 residues. The CDR3: CASSTNGGGTNEKLFF. The CDR3 DNA is TGTGCCAGTAGTACCAACGGGGGGGGGACTAATGAAAAACTGTTTTTT.

The chain links TRBV5-6 to TRBJ1-1; 9 bases align to TRBD1. Trimming took 4 bases from V and 5 from J; bases not matched to a gene: 3. In germline, CDR1 is SGHDT, CDR2 YYEEEE. The CDR3 sequence is 13 residues long. CDR3 nucleotides: TGTGCCAGCAGCAGGACAGGGGAGACTGAAGCTTTCTTT. Its protein product is CASSRTGETEAFF.

The chain recombines TRBV7-2 with TRBJ2-5; maybe TRBD1 (5 bases). From germline, CDR1 is SGHTA and CDR2 FQGNSA. V was pared by 1 base and J by 3 bases, with 12 bases between. The CDR3 length is 15 residues. This CDR3 is CASSLVFGAEETQYF. CDR3 in DNA: TGTGCCAGCAGCTTAGTCTTTGGGGCAGAAGAGACCCAGTACTTC.

CDR3 DNA sequence: TGTGCCAGCTCACCACCGGGACTAGCGGGGATCTCCTACAATGAGCAGTTCTTC. This encodes CASSPPGLAGISYNEQFF. V usage is TRBV18 and J usage is TRBJ2-1; 13 bases agree with TRBD2. The junction had 2 bases not matched to a gene; V was cut back by 0 bases and J by 0 bases. Looked up from germline, CDR1 is KGHSH and CDR2 is LQKENI. CDR3 length equals 18 residues. Filled out from reference TRBV18 and TRBJ2-1, the complete variable domain reads NAGVMQNPRHLVRRRGQEARLRCSPMKGHSHVYWYRQLPEEGLKFMVYLQKENIIDESGMPKERFSAEFPKEGPSILRIQQVVRGDSAAYFCASSPPGLAGISYNEQFFGPGTRLTVL.

This clone was counted a single time. This chain's CDR3 is CASSRRDLSPQYF. The CDR3 coding sequence is TGTGCCAGCAGCCGACGGGACTTGAGTCCCCAGTACTTC. J is TRBJ2-5 and V is TRBV14; possibly TRBD2 for D (6 bases). Trimming pared 4 bases from V and 9 bases from J, leaving 15 bases between. The CDR3 loop spans 13 amino acids. CDR1 is SGHDN and CDR2 is FVKESK in the germline V gene.

The V and J genes are TRBV6-5 and TRBJ1-2, with D possibly TRBD1 on 6 matching bases. Germline assignment: CDR1 MNHEY and CDR2 SVGAGI. The ends were cut back, 2 bases at V and 6 bases at J, with 19 bases in the middle. This CDR3 region has 16 residues. The CDR3 loop is CASSYTTRGEGDGYTF. CDR3 nucleotides: TGTGCCAGCAGTTACACCACGCGGGGGGAGGGGGATGGCTACACCTTC.

The rearrangement links TRBV27 to TRBJ2-6; D ambiguous. The CDR3 sequence is 14 residues long. CDR1 and CDR2 (germline): MNHEY, SMNVEV (reference sequence). V was clipped by 8 bases and J by 2 bases, with 10 bases between them. DNA of the CDR3: TGTGCCAGCCGCGATCACCCTGGGGCCAACGTCCTGACTTTC. Protein product: CASRDHPGANVLTF.